Presented here are 24 T cell receptor beta chains from one specimen sequenced in a study of T-cell memory formation after mild COVID-19. Via MiXCR, TCRdb re-called the 5' RACE reads, giving one row per CDR3 protein. The sample lists around 500,000 distinct CDR3 sequences, 15% to 20% seen once, with roughly an eighth in the top ten. Sequences were obtained from PBMCs or a T cell subset sorted from them (not recorded which). These receptors were obtained from an adult woman who had mild COVID-19 (a few samples of this study predate the infection). Cell type and time point are not known.

This clonotype was detected many times. J is TRBJ2-3 and V is TRBV6-4, with 8 bases matching TRBD2. Germline CDR1 reads MRHNA; CDR2 reads SNTAGT. The CDR3 runs to 14 residues. V trimming: 3 bases; J trimming: 2 bases; junction bases outside the gene matches: 1. The CDR3 here is CASSEAGATDTQYF. CDR3 DNA sequence: TGTGCCAGCAGTGAAGCGGGGGCCACAGATACGCAGTATTTT.

The rearrangement uses TRBV5-1 and TRBJ2-7; D gene unclear. V gave up 1 base and J gave up 2 bases, with 16 bases separating them. The CDR3 consists of 16 residues. Germline CDR1 and CDR2: SGHRS and YFSETQ. The chain's CDR3 is CASSLSSFGEAYEQYV. In nucleotides, the CDR3 is TGCGCCAGCAGCTTGTCGTCATTCGGCGAAGCCTACGAGCAGTACGTC.

J is TRBJ1-2 and V is TRBV20-1; no firm D call. Germline V gene sequence: CDR1 DFQATT, CDR2 SNEGSKA (reference sequence). Trimming stripped 6 bases from V and 5 bases from J, with 22 bases between. CDR3 length: 15 residues. CDR3 protein: CSARRPASVGYGYTF. The CDR3 nucleotides are TGCAGTGCGCGACGGCCCGCCAGCGTGGGGTATGGCTACACCTTC.

The V call is TRBV12-3 or TRBV12-4, the J call TRBJ2-2; tentatively, D is TRBD1 (6 bases). Trimming removed 2 bases from V and 2 bases from J, with 15 bases in between. CDR3 length equals 17 residues. As DNA, the CDR3 is TGTGCCAGCAGTTTACCTTGGACAGCAGCTAACACCGGGGAGCTGTTTTTT. Amino acids: CASSLPWTAANTGELFF.

This chain connects TRBV2 to TRBJ2-3; D gene unclear. Germline lookup yields CDR1 SNHLY and CDR2 FYNNEI. This CDR3 is built from 15 residues. V was clipped by 0 bases and J by 0 bases, with 7 bases between them. CDR3: CASSEALRSTDTQYF. DNA for the CDR3: TGTGCCAGCAGTGAAGCGCTTCGTAGCACAGATACGCAGTATTTT.

In this sample, this clonotype turned up a few times. The chain recombines TRBV10-3 with TRBJ2-1, with no clear D. CDR1 ENHRY and CDR2 SYGVKD come from the germline V gene. V lost 5 bases and J lost 4, with 15 bases in between. CDR3 length: 15 amino acids. The CDR3 region is CAISQGSLGYNEQFF. The CDR3 nucleotides read TGTGCCATCAGTCAAGGGTCCCTGGGGTACAATGAGCAGTTCTTC.

CDR3 DNA sequence: TGTGCCACCAGTGAGGGCGGGAGTCTGGGCGCGGGGGCCAACGTCCTGACTTTC. Amino acid sequence: CATSEGGSLGAGANVLTF. This chain joins TRBV24-1 and TRBJ2-6, with 7 nucleotides matching TRBD2. The J segment lost 4 bases and the V segment lost 4 bases, leaving 12 bases of the junction unmatched. Germline values: CDR1 KGHDR, CDR2 SFDVKD. The CDR3 is made up of 18 amino acids.

Many counts were recorded for this clonotype. The chain couples TRBV11-2 to TRBJ1-2; TRBD1 aligns across 7 bases. After removal of 5 bases from V and 5 bases from J, the junction contained 2 bases not matched to a gene. The germline CDR1 and CDR2 sequences are SGHAT and FQNNGV. The CDR3 spans 12 residues. The CDR3: CASSQGVYGYTF. As DNA, the CDR3 is TGTGCCAGCAGCCAGGGGGTGTATGGCTACACCTTC.

The genes are TRBV6-5 and TRBJ2-7, with D possibly TRBD1 on 5 matching bases. Germline V gene data show CDR1 as MNHEY and CDR2 as SVGAGI. The CDR3 runs to 11 residues. Between the trimmed V and J ends, which lost 10 bases and 3 bases, there was a span of 10 bases. CDR3 bases: TGTGCCACGGTGGGGCACTACGAGCAGTACTTC. The encoded protein is CATVGHYEQYF.

The rearrangement links TRBV12-3 or TRBV12-4 to TRBJ2-3; TRBD2 matches 7 bases. This CDR3 is built from 16 residues. The V and J ends lost 5 bases and 3 bases, in that order; junction bases with no gene match: 11. CDR3 amino acids: CASSILSGGGTDTQYF. DNA of the CDR3: TGTGCCAGCAGTATTCTCTCGGGAGGAGGAACAGATACGCAGTATTTT.

The chain carries TRBV7-6 and TRBJ1-6; D remains ambiguous. V was pared by 1 base and J by 9 bases, with 7 bases between. The CDR3 has 13 amino acids. Germline CDR1 SGHVS, CDR2 FNYEAQ. CDR3 residues: CASSLGRTSPLHF. The CDR3 nucleotides are TGTGCCAGCAGCTTAGGAAGGACTTCACCCCTCCACTTT.

This clonotype occurred a few times. V usage is TRBV12-3 or TRBV12-4 and J usage is TRBJ2-1; possible D gene TRBD2, 6 bases. The CDR3 contains 13 residues. V lost 6 bases, J lost 2 bases, and 8 bases lay in between. CDR3 nucleotides: TGTGCCAGCAGCTCGGGAGCCTACAATGAGCAGTTCTTC. Protein: CASSSGAYNEQFF.

This clonotype occurred a few times. The chain employs TRBV19 and TRBJ2-7; no reliable D call. With 5 bases removed from V and 0 bases from J, the gap between germline ends came to 8 bases. In germline, CDR1 is LNHDA, CDR2 SQIVND (reference sequence). This CDR3 contains 13 residues. The CDR3 here is CASSRKHSYEQYF. CDR3 bases: TGTGCCAGTAGTCGCAAGCACTCCTACGAGCAGTACTTC.

In its sample, this clonotype was seen a few times. This rearrangement joins TRBV7-2 to TRBJ2-5; the D gene is possibly TRBD2 (5 bases). V was shortened by 0 bases and J by 5 bases, with 16 bases between the two germline ends. This CDR3 comprises 16 residues. Germline V gives CDR1 SGHTA, CDR2 FQGNSA. The CDR3 DNA reads as TGTGCCAGCAGCTTAGCGAGAGCTGCGGGTACCGAGACCCAGTACTTC. Its protein is CASSLARAAGTETQYF.

This clonotype was detected a few times. This rearrangement joins TRBV5-1 to TRBJ1-1, with D perhaps TRBD1 (5 bases). With 4 bases removed from V and 4 bases from J, the gap between germline ends came to 14 bases. Germline-derived CDR1 and CDR2 are SGHRS and YFSETQ. The CDR3 has 14 residues. In nucleotides, the CDR3 is TGCGCCAGCAGCCCCATGGGGGTGGGCACTGAAGCTTTCTTT. This gives the protein CASSPMGVGTEAFF.

This clonotype was seen a handful of times. This chain uses TRBV6-5 with TRBJ2-7; 9 bases are shared with TRBD1. The germline gives CDR1 MNHEY, CDR2 SVGAGI. V was pared by 2 bases and J by 6 bases, with 5 bases of the junction left unmatched. The CDR3 contains 14 residues. CDR3 bases: TGTGCCAGCAGTTACGGGGGGACAGGGCGCGAGCAGTACTTC. Translating it yields CASSYGGTGREQYF.

This sequence joins TRBV4-2 and TRBJ2-2; D is unresolved. The CDR3 is made up of 16 amino acids. Germline-derived CDR1 and CDR2 are LGHNA and YNFKEQ. The germline V and J ends were trimmed by 2 bases and 2 bases, with 12 bases remaining between them. CDR3 region: CASSQFSTSNTGELFF. The CDR3 coding sequence is TGTGCCAGCAGCCAATTCTCGACAAGTAACACCGGGGAGCTGTTTTTT.

This clonotype was detected a few times. The J gene is TRBJ2-3, the V gene TRBV4-3; 7 bases match TRBD2. The CDR3 has 17 residues. The germline CDR1 and CDR2 sequences are LGHNA and YSLEER. Unmatched junction bases numbered 7, after V lost 1 base and J lost 0 bases. The CDR3 spells CASSQGKRDMSTDTQYF. The CDR3 DNA reads TGCGCCAGCAGCCAAGGCAAGCGGGATATGAGCACAGATACGCAGTATTTT.

V and J are TRBV15 and TRBJ2-2, with a weak D call TRBD1 (5 bases). This CDR3 is 16 amino acids long. The ends were cut back, 3 bases at V and 0 bases at J, with 11 bases in the middle. The germline CDR1 and CDR2 sequences are LNHNV and YYDKDF (reference sequence). CDR3 in DNA: TGTGCCACCAGCAGGACAGCCTACGCGAACACCGGGGAGCTGTTTTTT. Residues: CATSRTAYANTGELFF.

The J gene is TRBJ1-3, the V gene TRBV7-9, with TRBD1 as a possible D gene (6 bases). Per germline, CDR1 SEHNR and CDR2 FQNEAQ (reference sequence). V lost 3 bases and J lost 4, with 10 bases in between. This CDR3 has 14 amino acids. The CDR3 reads CASSFQGTGNTIYF. CDR3 nucleotides: TGTGCCAGCAGCTTTCAGGGGACGGGAAACACCATATATTTT.

This clonotype turned up a few times. The V gene is TRBV5-1, the J gene TRBJ1-1, with D uncertain. Deletions cut 4 bases from V and 6 bases from J, with 13 bases between. CDR1 SGHRS and CDR2 YFSETQ come from the germline V gene. This CDR3 region has 13 residues. In DNA form, the CDR3 reads TGCGCCAGCAGCCCCCCGGGAGGGTCTGAAGCTTTCTTT. Its protein is CASSPPGGSEAFF.

This clonotype turned up a few times. This chain uses TRBV7-9 with TRBJ2-1, with 8 bases lining up with TRBD1. Germline values: CDR1 SEHNR, CDR2 FQNEAQ (reference sequence). The CDR3 is made up of 16 amino acids. V shed 5 bases and J 5 bases; nucleotides not matched to a gene: 11. The CDR3 here is CASSLTSGQENNEQFF. CDR3 nucleotides: TGTGCCAGCAGCCTAACCTCGGGACAGGAGAACAATGAGCAGTTCTTC. The variable domain in full, completed from reference TRBV7-9 and TRBJ2-1, reads DTGVSQNPRHKITKRGQNVTFRCDPISEHNRLYWYRQTLGQGPEFLTYFQNEAQLEKSRLLSDRFSAERPKGSFSTLEIQRTEQGDSAMYLCASSLTSGQENNEQFFGPGTRLTVL.

This clonotype showed up many times. The chain is built from TRBV23-1 and TRBJ2-3; D is perhaps TRBD1 (5 bases). TRBV23-1 is an ORF, and what it does is uncertain. V gave up 4 bases and J gave up 4 bases, with 9 bases separating them. This CDR3 has 13 amino acids. CDR3 sequence: CASSRGSPDTQYF. The CDR3 DNA is TGCGCCAGCAGTCGGGGCTCCCCAGATACGCAGTATTTT.

This clonotype was observed a handful of times. The V and J genes are TRBV7-2 and TRBJ2-6, with D possibly called TRBD1 or TRBD2 (6 bases each). The CDR3 is made up of 17 amino acids. Germline-derived CDR1 and CDR2 are SGHTA and FQGNSA. V lost 5 bases to trimming and J lost 2 bases, with 16 bases between them. In DNA form, the CDR3 reads TGTGCCAGCAGCCGACAAGGGGGGCTCACTGGGGCCAACGTCCTGACTTTC. Translating it yields CASSRQGGLTGANVLTF.